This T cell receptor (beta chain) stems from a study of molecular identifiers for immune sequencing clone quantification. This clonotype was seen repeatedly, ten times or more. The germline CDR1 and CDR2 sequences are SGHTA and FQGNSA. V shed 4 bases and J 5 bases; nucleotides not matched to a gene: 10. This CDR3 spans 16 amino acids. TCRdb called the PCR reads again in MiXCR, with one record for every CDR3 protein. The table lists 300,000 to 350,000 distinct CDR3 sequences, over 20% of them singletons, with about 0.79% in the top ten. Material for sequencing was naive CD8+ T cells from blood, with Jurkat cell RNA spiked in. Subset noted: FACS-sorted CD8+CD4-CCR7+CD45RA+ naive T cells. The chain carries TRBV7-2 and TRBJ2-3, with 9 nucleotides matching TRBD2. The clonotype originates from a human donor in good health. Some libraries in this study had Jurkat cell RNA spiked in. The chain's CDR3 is CASSSVAGARRDTQYF. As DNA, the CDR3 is TGTGCCAGCAGCTCAGTAGCGGGGGCAAGGAGAGATACGCAGTATTTT.